A single sample gave rise to the 21 T cell receptor beta chains below, sequenced in a study of T cells after yellow fever vaccination. TCRdb redid the calling of the 5' RACE reads with MiXCR, one entry per CDR3 protein. This sample has about 230,000 distinct CDR3 sequences, with around 6.7% found just once. The source material was CD4+ T cells sorted from PBMCs, sampled on the day of the yellow fever booster vaccination. The receptor set was obtained from a man between 25 and 39 years old who received the YFV17D yellow fever vaccine.

This clonotype was picked up a small number of times. This rearrangement joins TRBV2 to TRBJ2-5; 8 nucleotides match TRBD2. V lost 6 bases, J lost 5 bases, and 11 bases stayed unmatched. This CDR3 comprises 15 residues. The germline V gene encodes CDR1 SNHLY and CDR2 FYNNEI. The CDR3 coding sequence is TGTGCCAGCAGGAGCGGGGGCCTAGGTAGTGAGACCCAGTACTTC. Translated, it gives CASRSGGLGSETQYF.

The CDR3, as DNA: TGTGCCAGCAGCCAAGAGTCCCTCGTGGAGACCCAGTACTTC. Protein: CASSQESLVETQYF. The chain is built from TRBV14 and TRBJ2-5, with D uncertain. CDR1 is SGHDN, CDR2 FVKESK, per germline. This CDR3 has 14 amino acids. V shed 0 bases and J shed 5 bases, with 10 bases lying between them.

This clonotype turned up a few times. The V gene is TRBV5-1, the J gene TRBJ1-1; 8 bases agree with TRBD1. CDR3 length equals 16 residues. The germline gives CDR1 SGHRS, CDR2 YFSETQ. The ends lost 1 base at V and 6 bases at J; junction bases unmatched: 11. The CDR3 sequence is CASSLLTGQGRPEAFF. CDR3 coding DNA: TGCGCCAGCAGCTTGTTAACAGGACAGGGACGACCTGAAGCTTTCTTT.

This clonotype was recorded at least ten times. CDR3 sequence: CSARDPDYEQYF. CDR3 nucleotides: TGCAGTGCTAGAGATCCGGACTACGAGCAGTACTTC. The rearrangement uses TRBV20-1 and TRBJ2-7, with unresolved D. Per the germline V gene, CDR1 is DFQATT and CDR2 is SNEGSKA (reference sequence). CDR3 size: 12 residues. The V end lost 0 bases, the J end lost 3 bases, and 6 bases lay between the germline ends.

This clonotype came up once. This could be a read error, since a much larger clone is one nucleotide away. This chain connects TRBV14 to TRBJ2-3, with D perhaps being TRBD1 or TRBD2 (5 bases each). This CDR3 has 13 amino acids. Germline CDR1 and CDR2: SGHDN and FVKESK. Here the CDR3 DNA reads TGCACCTCGACTGAATTGGGACCAGATACGCAGTATTTT. Residues: CTSTELGPDTQYF.

This clonotype showed up many times. J is TRBJ2-5 and V is TRBV2, with D perhaps matching TRBD2 (6 bases). The V gene's germline CDR1 is SNHLY and CDR2 FYNNEI. The CDR3 consists of 15 residues. The V gene lost 3 bases and the J gene lost 1 base, with 12 bases spanning the gap. CDR3 sequence: CASSEGRTFQETQYF. The CDR3 DNA reads TGTGCCAGCAGTGAGGGGAGGACGTTCCAAGAGACCCAGTACTTC. The full variable domain, with the rest looked up from reference TRBV2 and TRBJ2-5, is EPEVTQTPSHQVTQMGQEVILRCVPISNHLYFYWYRQILGQKVEFLVSFYNNEISEKSEIFDDQFSVERPDGSNFTLKIRSTKLEDSAMYFCASSEGRTFQETQYFGPGTRLLVL.

The chain joins TRBV5-1 to TRBJ1-6; perhaps TRBD1 as D (5 bases). Per the germline V gene, CDR1 is SGHRS and CDR2 is YFSETQ. Trimming stripped 0 bases from V and 8 bases from J, with 12 bases between. The CDR3 is 15 amino acids. In DNA form, the CDR3 reads TGCGCCAGCAGCTTGGGTCAGGGCAAGGATTCACCCCTCCACTTT. Its translation: CASSLGQGKDSPLHF.

This clonotype was detected ten times or more. The V gene is TRBV7-9, the J gene TRBJ2-7, with D hard to call. Germline values: CDR1 SEHNR, CDR2 FQNEAQ (reference sequence). The CDR3 is 13 residues long. Trimming shortened V by 7 bases and J by 0 bases, and 10 bases separated the two germline ends. CDR3 DNA sequence: TGTGCCAGCACCGACTGGAGCTCCTACGAGCAGTACTTC. This gives the protein CASTDWSSYEQYF.

This clonotype occurred many times. The chain has TRBV7-2 and TRBJ2-5, with 9 nucleotides matching TRBD2. The CDR3 runs to 18 residues. Germline CDR1 and CDR2: SGHTA and FQGNSA. The V segment lost 5 bases and the J segment 3 bases; nucleotides outside the gene matches: 16. CDR3: CASSARGVAGVLKETQYF. In DNA form, the CDR3 reads TGTGCCAGCAGCGCCCGAGGGGTAGCGGGAGTTCTGAAAGAGACCCAGTACTTC.

This clonotype was seen ten or more times. The chain recombines TRBV5-6 with TRBJ1-6; no definite D call. The length of the CDR3 is 12 residues. V gave up 0 bases and J gave up 6 bases, with 1 base separating them. The germline V gene has CDR1 SGHDT and CDR2 YYEEEE. Here the CDR3 reads CASSLGNSPLHF. CDR3 nucleotide sequence: TGTGCCAGCAGCTTGGGTAATTCACCCCTCCACTTT.

This clonotype was observed a handful of times. The rearrangement joins TRBV4-2 to TRBJ1-5; 7 bases agree with TRBD1. Germline assignment: CDR1 LGHNA and CDR2 YNFKEQ. V dropped 1 base and J dropped 5; count of bases not matched to a gene: 8. CDR3 length equals 16 residues. The CDR3 spells CASSQGGGAIDQPQHF. In DNA, the CDR3 is TGTGCCAGCAGCCAAGGAGGGGGCGCTATCGATCAGCCCCAGCATTTT.

This clonotype was recorded many times. J is TRBJ2-3 and V is TRBV7-2, with unresolved D. Germline V lookup: CDR1 SGHTA, CDR2 FQGNSA. The CDR3 runs 16 residues. V was trimmed by 2 bases and J by 6 bases, leaving 18 bases between them. Here the CDR3 reads CASSLWAGTAADTQYF. DNA for the CDR3: TGTGCCAGCAGCTTATGGGCTGGAACCGCTGCCGATACGCAGTATTTT.

This clonotype was counted a few times. The rearrangement links TRBV19 to TRBJ2-5; 11 bases line up with TRBD2. CDR1 is LNHDA, CDR2 SQIVND, per germline (reference sequence). Losses at the gene ends were 3 bases for V and 5 bases for J; bases not matched to a gene: 11. The length of the CDR3 is 17 residues. The CDR3 here is CASSIATSGIRPETQYF. CDR3 sequence (DNA): TGTGCCAGTAGTATCGCGACTAGCGGGATCAGGCCGGAGACCCAGTACTTC.

The chain has TRBV4-2 and TRBJ2-5, with D tentatively TRBD1 or TRBD2 (5 bases each). Trimming took 3 bases from V and 5 from J, leaving 19 bases between them. The CDR3 length is 16 residues. Per the germline V gene, CDR1 is LGHNA and CDR2 is YNFKEQ. The CDR3 spells CASSHNGGGTGETQYF. In DNA, the CDR3 is TGTGCCAGCAGCCATAACGGAGGTGGGACGGGGGAGACCCAGTACTTC.

In this sample, this clonotype turned up a few times. The chain uses TRBV10-3 and TRBJ2-7, with D maybe TRBD1 (6 bases). The CDR3 loop spans 15 amino acids. V lost 3 bases, J lost 3 bases, and 15 bases lay in between. CDR1 and CDR2 from the germline V gene are ENHRY and SYGVKD. The CDR3 DNA reads TGTGCCATCAGTGACCTCTCCAAGGGGGACTACGAGCAGTACTTC. Encoded protein: CAISDLSKGDYEQYF.

This chain joins TRBV10-3 and TRBJ2-7, with D maybe TRBD1 (5 bases). This CDR3 has 15 amino acids. Trimming pared 5 bases from V and 1 base from J, leaving 15 bases between. CDR1 and CDR2 (germline): ENHRY, SYGVKD. The CDR3, as DNA: TGTGCCATCAGTTACGAGCAGGGATGGTCCTACGAGCAGTACTTC. This sequence encodes CAISYEQGWSYEQYF.

In this sample, this clonotype turned up many times. The CDR3 region is CASSFGSNQPQHF. The CDR3 DNA is TGTGCCAGCAGCTTCGGGAGCAATCAGCCCCAGCATTTT. V is TRBV7-2 and J is TRBJ1-5, with no clear D. The CDR3 runs 13 residues. CDR1 is SGHTA and CDR2 is FQGNSA in the germline V gene. V was shortened by 3 bases and J by 1 base, with 4 bases between the two germline ends.

This clonotype was recorded many times. The chain combines TRBV27 with TRBJ2-6, with no clear D. This CDR3 region has 16 residues. V shed 1 base and J shed 0 bases, with 7 bases lying between them. CDR1 is MNHEY, CDR2 SMNVEV, per germline (reference sequence). This chain's CDR3 is CASSLWLGSGANVLTF. The CDR3, as DNA: TGTGCCAGCAGTTTATGGTTGGGCTCTGGGGCCAACGTCCTGACTTTC.

The chain carries TRBV12-3 or TRBV12-4 and TRBJ2-3; perhaps TRBD2 as D (5 bases). The V end was cut by 6 bases, the J end by 9 bases, with 10 bases between. The CDR3 has 11 residues. CDR3 nucleotides: TGTGCCAGCAGGAACTCGGGGACGCAGTATTTT. Its protein is CASRNSGTQYF.

In this sample, this clonotype turned up a few times. The gene calls are TRBV14 and TRBJ2-3, with 7 positions matching TRBD2. J gave up 4 bases and V 3 bases, and 13 bases lay outside the gene matches. The CDR3 spans 17 residues. Germline CDR1 reads SGHDN; CDR2 reads FVKESK. The DNA for the CDR3 is TGTGCCAGCAGCCACTGGACTAGAGTCTGGTATGCAGATACGCAGTATTTT. Amino acids: CASSHWTRVWYADTQYF.

This clonotype was seen a handful of times. The gene calls are TRBV5-4 and TRBJ2-3; D not certain. The germline V gene encodes CDR1 SGHNT and CDR2 YYREEE (reference sequence). CDR3 size: 15 residues. V dropped 2 bases and J dropped 6 bases, with 16 bases sitting between them. The chain's CDR3 is CASSFLSPSSDTQYF. The CDR3 nucleotides are TGTGCCAGCAGCTTTCTATCTCCCTCTTCGGATACGCAGTATTTT.